This T cell receptor beta chain was captured by sequencing in a study of cytomegalovirus exposure and HLA in healthy donors. General study results and limits: The availability of immune exposure information extended only to CMV serostatus. An analysis that was carried out later associated about 17,000 TCR beta sequences with HLA alleles at 0.05 false discovery rate. Later analysis identified a missense DCLRE1C variant that was linked to TCR beta V- and J-gene trimming. In a later analysis, DRB1 alleles had the most associated TCRs; HLA-C alleles the fewest.

V gave up 2 bases and J gave up 5 bases; unmatched junction bases: 4. The CDR3 runs 14 residues. Germline V gene data show CDR1 as SGHRS and CDR2 as YFSETQ. PCR used 60 Vbeta primers and 13 Jbeta primers. Sequencing was performed with immunoSEQ multiplex PCR; in TCRdb, only in-frame clones are kept and a portion is missing. Found here are about 160,000 clones, 75% to 85% of them singletons; the top ten hold about 1.9%. In the case of this clone: Its target is not known.

The source of this sequence is a woman between 18 and 30 years old in good health and CMV-seronegative. The specimen sequenced was PBMCs. This rearrangement joins TRBV5-1 to TRBJ1-1, with 9 bases aligning to TRBD1. CDR3 coding DNA: TGCGCCAGCAGCTTAGTGACAGGGGGGACTGAAGCTTTCTTT. Its protein is CASSLVTGGTEAFF.